Listed below are T cell receptor beta chains from one sample, sequenced in a study of cytomegalovirus exposure and HLA in healthy donors. Sequencing was performed with immunoSEQ multiplex PCR; in TCRdb, only in-frame clones are kept and a portion is missing. This table holds roughly 130,000 clones, more than 55% found once. The sequenced material came from PBMCs. Receptors were obtained from a man between 18 and 29 years old in good health and CMV-seronegative. Each CDR3 is given with its conserved first and last residue. Each record gives: J gene, V gene, CDR3 protein.

J: TRBJ1-6; V: TRBV6-5; CDR3: CASSTGVLSPLHF
J: TRBJ2-7; V: TRBV10-3; CDR3: CAIKQVGTYEQYF
J: TRBJ1-2; V: TRBV27; CDR3: CASSPRRGRDGGYTF
J: TRBJ2-7; V: TRBV7-2; CDR3: CASSWLAGGEQYF
J: TRBJ1-2; V: TRBV5-8; CDR3: CASSPANYGYTF
J: TRBJ2-1; V: TRBV4-1; CDR3: CASSQLIGGAYNEQFF
J: TRBJ2-5; V: TRBV7-7; CDR3: CPSSLAVNPGHLQYF
J: TRBJ2-2; V: TRBV7-2; CDR3: CASSSIPLGELFF
J: TRBJ1-1; V: TRBV6-5; CDR3: CASSPTISGGEAFF
J: TRBJ1-5; V: TRBV30; CDR3: CAWGTGANNQPQHF
J: TRBJ2-5; V: TRBV27; CDR3: CASSFGAGIQETQYF
J: TRBJ2-2; V: TRBV5-4; CDR3: CASSLERVAGTGELFF
J: TRBJ2-1; V: TRBV28; CDR3: CASSQLGLAGGNEQFF
J: TRBJ1-2; V: TRBV28; CDR3: CASSLMRGIANYGYTF
J: TRBJ1-1; V: TRBV19; CDR3: CASIDLGGNTEAFF
J: TRBJ2-5; V: TRBV19; CDR3: CASRGSRGPGETQYF
J: TRBJ2-1; V: TRBV28; CDR3: CASILRETGGIRGQQFF
J: TRBJ1-3; V: TRBV5-1; CDR3: CASSQRGQGDSPGNTIYF
J: TRBJ1-5; V: TRBV19; CDR3: CASSTLSGTGNQPQHF
J: TRBJ1-1; V: TRBV28; CDR3: CASSGHLNTEAFF
J: TRBJ1-5; V: TRBV29-1; CDR3: CSVLGPGGRPQHF
J: TRBJ2-1; V: TRBV9; CDR3: CASSGGRNLGTEQFF
J: TRBJ1-2; V: TRBV29-1; CDR3: CSVEVATSGSGYTF
J: TRBJ2-7; V: TRBV6-5; CDR3: CASSSFRRGRGYEQYF
J: TRBJ1-2; V: TRBV7-2; CDR3: CASSPFGQHHYGYTF
J: TRBJ1-1; V: TRBV28; CDR3: CASSSTGVGTEAFF
J: TRBJ2-3; V: TRBV7-2; CDR3: CASSPQGLAGGTDTQYF
J: TRBJ2-7; V: TRBV5-1; CDR3: CASSLVGTQYEQYF
J: TRBJ2-1; V: TRBV27; CDR3: CASSLWSGGQYNEQFF